A single sample gave rise to the 18 T cell receptor beta chains below, sequenced in a study of cytomegalovirus exposure and HLA in healthy donors. PCR employed 60 Vbeta and 13 Jbeta primers. TCRdb's table, derived via immunoSEQ multiplex PCR, lists solely in-frame clones and lacks some. The top ten hold under 1.1% of the sample, which has approximately 150,000 clones, 80% to 85% seen once. Input material: PBMCs. The receptors stem from a man aged 25-40 years in good health and CMV-seronegative.

The J gene is TRBJ1-3, the V gene TRBV9; the D gene is possibly TRBD1 (6 bases). Trimming took 4 bases from V and 3 from J, leaving 11 bases between them. Per germline, CDR1 SGDLS and CDR2 YYNGEE. The CDR3 runs 14 residues. CDR3 amino acids: CASSHKGVGNTIYF. The CDR3, as DNA: TGTGCCAGCAGCCATAAGGGGGTTGGAAACACCATATATTTT.

Notes on this clone: A read error may account for a junction end that differs from germline. The gene calls are TRBV7-7 and TRBJ2-2; 9 positions match TRBD1. The CDR3 loop spans 15 amino acids. The germline V gene has CDR1 SSHAT and CDR2 FNYEAQ (reference sequence). CDR3 DNA: TGTGCTAGCAGCTTAGGCAGGACAGGGGCCGGGGAGCTGTTTTTT. This translates into CASSLGRTGAGELFF.

The J gene is TRBJ1-2, the V gene TRBV6-1, with 11 bases that match TRBD1. The V segment lost 6 bases and the J segment 5 bases; nucleotides outside the gene matches: 8. In germline, CDR1 is MNHNS, CDR2 SASEGT. The CDR3 totals 15 residues. Here the CDR3 DNA reads TGTGCCAGCAGCTATCCCGGGACAGGGGGTTATGGCTACACCTTC. This codes for CASSYPGTGGYGYTF.

The V and J genes are TRBV5-5 and TRBJ1-1, with 9 positions matching TRBD1. With V trimmed by 4 bases and J by 8 bases, 9 bases remained unmatched. Germline V gene sequence: CDR1 SGHKS, CDR2 YYEKEE (reference sequence). The CDR3 covers 14 residues. The CDR3 sequence is CASSPPGQGDEAFF. CDR3 bases: TGTGCCAGCAGCCCCCCGGGACAGGGCGACGAAGCTTTCTTT. The entire variable domain, with the rest obtained from reference TRBV5-5 and TRBJ1-1, is as follows: DAGVTQSPTHLIKTRGQQVTLRCSPISGHKSVSWYQQVLGQGPQFIFQYYEKEERGRGNFPDRFSARQFPNYSSELNVNALLLGDSALYLCASSPPGQGDEAFFGQGTRLTVV.

This clone has only one observation. The chain combines TRBV11-2 with TRBJ2-2; D gene ambiguous. The CDR3 length is 14 residues. Trimming shortened V by 6 bases and J by 1 base, and 9 bases separated the two germline ends. Germline V gene sequence: CDR1 SGHAT, CDR2 FQNNGV. The CDR3: CASSFRQNTGELFF. In DNA, the CDR3 is TGTGCCAGCAGTTTCAGGCAGAACACCGGGGAGCTGTTTTTT.

The genes are TRBV5-1 and TRBJ2-3; 8 bases are shared with TRBD2. CDR3 size: 16 residues. CDR1 and CDR2 from the germline V gene are SGHRS and YFSETQ. Unmatched junction bases numbered 10, after V lost 3 bases and J lost 4 bases. CDR3 residues: CASSWPGGAGADTQYF. The CDR3 DNA is TGCGCCAGCAGCTGGCCGGGGGGGGCCGGGGCAGATACGCAGTATTTT.

The V and J genes are TRBV2 and TRBJ2-5; D is unclear. The J call is uncertain, as TRBJ2-7 better fits the DNA end. Germline V gene data show CDR1 as SNHLY and CDR2 as FYNNEI. The CDR3 consists of 12 residues. The CDR3 loop reads CASSLSSYEQYF. CDR3 nucleotides: TGTGCCAGCAGCCTTAGCTCGTACGAGCAGTACTTC.

V is TRBV7-9 and J is TRBJ1-1; D is ambiguous. V lost 1 base to trimming and J lost 3 bases, with 18 bases between them. The CDR3 is 17 residues long. Germline V gene data show CDR1 as SEHNR and CDR2 as FQNEAQ (reference sequence). The CDR3 DNA is TGTGCCAGCAGCTTAGAACCGGGTATAAGCGCTGACACTGAAGCTTTCTTT. Translating it yields CASSLEPGISADTEAFF. The entire variable domain, with the rest obtained from reference TRBV7-9 and TRBJ1-1, is as follows: DTGVSQNPRHKITKRGQNVTFRCDPISEHNRLYWYRQTLGQGPEFLTYFQNEAQLEKSRLLSDRFSAERPKGSFSTLEIQRTEQGDSAMYLCASSLEPGISADTEAFFGQGTRLTVV.

V is TRBV7-8 and J is TRBJ1-1, with 7 positions matching TRBD1. The CDR3 extends over 15 amino acids. Germline CDR1 reads SGHVS; CDR2 reads FQNEAQ. Trimming removed 5 bases from V and 4 bases from J; junction bases left unmatched: 10. The CDR3 bases are TGTGCCAGCAGCATCCTCGACAGGGCGACCACTGAAGCTTTCTTT. This translates into CASSILDRATTEAFF.

The chain links TRBV7-2 to TRBJ1-2; 7 bases are a match to TRBD1. Germline loops: CDR1 SGHTA, CDR2 FQGNSA. Trimming removed 5 bases from V and 1 base from J; junction bases left unmatched: 7. The CDR3 is 15 residues long. The CDR3 DNA reads TGTGCCAGCAGCCCGACCGGGACAGTTAACTATGGCTACACCTTC. Protein product: CASSPTGTVNYGYTF.

The chain is built from TRBV4-3 and TRBJ2-7; D is undetermined. V gave up 8 bases and J gave up 0 bases, with 20 bases separating them. Germline lookup yields CDR1 LGHNA and CDR2 YSLEER. CDR3 size: 16 residues. CDR3 residues: CASAHQRGMSSYEQYF. CDR3 in DNA: TGCGCCAGCGCCCATCAAAGAGGCATGAGCTCCTACGAGCAGTACTTC.

The chain has TRBV7-9 and TRBJ1-1, with 7 nucleotides matching TRBD1. Per germline, CDR1 SEHNR and CDR2 FQNEAQ (reference sequence). The CDR3 is 15 residues long. The V and J ends lost 5 bases and 0 bases, in that order; junction bases with no gene match: 6. DNA for the CDR3: TGTGCCAGCAGCACAAGACAGGGTCTGAACACTGAAGCTTTCTTT. Amino acid sequence: CASSTRQGLNTEAFF.

The count of this clone is one. The chain joins TRBV27 to TRBJ2-2; TRBD2 aligns across 14 bases. The germline V gene has CDR1 MNHEY and CDR2 SMNVEV (reference sequence). Unmatched junction bases numbered 4, after V lost 6 bases and J lost 4 bases. This CDR3 comprises 16 residues. CDR3 protein: CASRRLAGGPTGELFF. The CDR3 DNA reads as TGTGCCAGCAGAAGACTAGCGGGAGGGCCCACCGGGGAGCTGTTTTTT.

This clone was counted only a few times. The chain carries TRBV5-6 and TRBJ1-1; 7 positions agree with TRBD1. This CDR3 is built from 14 residues. J gave up 0 bases and V 4 bases, and 3 bases lay outside the gene matches. Germline V gives CDR1 SGHDT, CDR2 YYEEEE. The CDR3 DNA is TGTGCCAGCAGCCCCGGGACAGTGAACACTGAAGCTTTCTTT. Translated: CASSPGTVNTEAFF.

The CDR3 DNA sequence: TGTGCCAGCAGCCGAACGGGGTCTGGAACCGGGGAGCTGTTTTTT. Residues: CASSRTGSGTGELFF. V and J are TRBV7-9 and TRBJ2-2; perhaps TRBD2 as D (5 bases). The germline CDR1 and CDR2 sequences are SEHNR and FQNEAQ (reference sequence). V was trimmed by 5 bases and J by 5 bases, leaving 15 bases between them. This CDR3 has 15 residues. The variable domain in full, completed from reference TRBV7-9 and TRBJ2-2, reads DTGVSQNPRHKITKRGQNVTFRCDPISEHNRLYWYRQTLGQGPEFLTYFQNEAQLEKSRLLSDRFSAERPKGSFSTLEIQRTEQGDSAMYLCASSRTGSGTGELFFGEGSRLTVL.

This clone was picked up one time. The V call is TRBV15, the J call TRBJ2-7; TRBD1 matches 8 bases. The ends lost 0 bases at V and 6 bases at J; junction bases unmatched: 1. Per the germline V gene, CDR1 is LNHNV and CDR2 is YYDKDF (reference sequence). The CDR3 totals 13 residues. CDR3 sequence: CATSRETGVEQYF. CDR3 DNA: TGTGCCACCAGCAGAGAGACAGGGGTCGAGCAGTACTTC.

The rearrangement links TRBV6-1 to TRBJ2-5; D remains ambiguous. V lost 5 bases and J 4 bases, leaving 11 bases between the germline ends. Germline loops: CDR1 MNHNS, CDR2 SASEGT. The CDR3 sequence is 13 residues long. The CDR3 protein is CASSSSIRETQYF. CDR3 nucleotide sequence: TGTGCCAGCAGTTCGTCTATCCGAGAGACCCAGTACTTC.

The chain has TRBV30 and TRBJ2-7; D remains ambiguous. There are 13 residues in the CDR3. Trimming took off 0 bases at V and 5 bases at J, with 11 bases between the two ends. The germline gives CDR1 GTSNPN, CDR2 SVGIG (reference sequence). The CDR3 here is CAWSVRLADEQYF. CDR3 coding DNA: TGTGCCTGGAGTGTACGGTTGGCGGACGAGCAGTACTTC.